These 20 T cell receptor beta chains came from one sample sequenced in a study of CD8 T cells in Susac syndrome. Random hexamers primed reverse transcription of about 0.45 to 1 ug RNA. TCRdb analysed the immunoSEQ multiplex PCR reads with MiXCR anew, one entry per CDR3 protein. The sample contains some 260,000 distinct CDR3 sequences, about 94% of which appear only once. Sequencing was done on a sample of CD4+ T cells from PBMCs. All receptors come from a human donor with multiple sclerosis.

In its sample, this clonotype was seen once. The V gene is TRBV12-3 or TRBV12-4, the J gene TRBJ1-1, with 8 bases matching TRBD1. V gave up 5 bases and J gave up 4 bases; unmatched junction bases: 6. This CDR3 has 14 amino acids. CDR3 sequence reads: CASSPITGGTEAFF. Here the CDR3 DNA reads TGTGCCAGCAGTCCTATCACAGGGGGCACTGAAGCTTTCTTT.

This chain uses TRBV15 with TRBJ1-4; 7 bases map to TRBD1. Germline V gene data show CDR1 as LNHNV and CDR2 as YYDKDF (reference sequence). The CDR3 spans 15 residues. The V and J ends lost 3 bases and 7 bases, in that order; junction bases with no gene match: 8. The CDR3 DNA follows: TGTGCCACCAGCAGGAGACAGGGCGGGGGTGAAAAACTGTTTTTT. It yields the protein CATSRRQGGGEKLFF.

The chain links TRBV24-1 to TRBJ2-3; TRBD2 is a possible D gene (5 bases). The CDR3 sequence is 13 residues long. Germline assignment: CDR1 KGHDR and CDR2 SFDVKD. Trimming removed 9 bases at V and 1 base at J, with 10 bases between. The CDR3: CATSGFGTDTQYF. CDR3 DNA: TGTGCCACCTCGGGATTCGGCACAGATACGCAGTATTTT.

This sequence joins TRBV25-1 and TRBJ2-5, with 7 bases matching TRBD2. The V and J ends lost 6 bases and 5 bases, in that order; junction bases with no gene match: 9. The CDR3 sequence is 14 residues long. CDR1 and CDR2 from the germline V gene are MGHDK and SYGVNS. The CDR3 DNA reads TGTGCCAGCAGACACAGCGGGGAGGTGGAGACCCAGTACTTC. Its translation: CASRHSGEVETQYF.

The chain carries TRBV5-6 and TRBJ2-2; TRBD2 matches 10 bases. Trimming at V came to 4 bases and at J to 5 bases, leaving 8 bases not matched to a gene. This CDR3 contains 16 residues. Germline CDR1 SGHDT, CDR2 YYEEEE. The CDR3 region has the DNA TGTGCCAGCAGCGAACTAGCGGGGAGACAAACCGGGGAGCTGTTTTTT. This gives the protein CASSELAGRQTGELFF.

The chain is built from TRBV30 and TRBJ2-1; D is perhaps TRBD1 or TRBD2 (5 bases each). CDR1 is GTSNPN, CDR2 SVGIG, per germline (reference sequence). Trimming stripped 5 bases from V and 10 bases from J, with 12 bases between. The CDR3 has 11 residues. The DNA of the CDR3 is TGTGCCTGGGGGGGTGGCGGGGAGCAGTTCTTC. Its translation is CAWGGGGEQFF. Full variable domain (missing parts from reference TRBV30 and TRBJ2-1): SQTIHQWPATLVQPVGSPLSLECTVEGTSNPNLYWYRQAAGRGLQLLFYSVGIGQISSEVPQNLSASRPQDRQFILSSKKLLLSDSGFYLCAWGGGGEQFFGPGTRLTVL.

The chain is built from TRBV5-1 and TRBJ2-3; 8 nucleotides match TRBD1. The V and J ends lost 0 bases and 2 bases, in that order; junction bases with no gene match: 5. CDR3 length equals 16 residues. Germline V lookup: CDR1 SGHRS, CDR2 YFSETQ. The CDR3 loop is CASSLEDRAHTDTQYF. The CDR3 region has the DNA TGCGCCAGCAGCTTGGAGGACAGGGCGCACACAGATACGCAGTATTTT.

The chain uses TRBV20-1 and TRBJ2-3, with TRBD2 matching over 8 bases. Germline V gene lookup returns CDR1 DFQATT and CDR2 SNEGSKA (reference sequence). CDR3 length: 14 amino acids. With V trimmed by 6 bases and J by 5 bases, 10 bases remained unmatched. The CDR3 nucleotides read TGCAGTGCCTTACCGGGACTAGGGGGAGATACGCAGTATTTT. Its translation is CSALPGLGGDTQYF.

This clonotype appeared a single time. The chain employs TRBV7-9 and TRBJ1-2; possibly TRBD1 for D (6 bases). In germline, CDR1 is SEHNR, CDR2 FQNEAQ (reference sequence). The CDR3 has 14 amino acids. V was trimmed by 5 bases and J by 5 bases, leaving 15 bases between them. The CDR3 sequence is CASSPPGDNYGYTF. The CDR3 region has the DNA TGTGCCAGCAGCCCCCCTGGGGACAATTATGGCTACACCTTC.

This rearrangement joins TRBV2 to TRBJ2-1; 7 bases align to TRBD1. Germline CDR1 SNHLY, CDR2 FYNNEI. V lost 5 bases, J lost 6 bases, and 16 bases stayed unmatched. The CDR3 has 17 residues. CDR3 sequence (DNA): TGTGCCAGCAGTTCACTCATTGACAGGGACGATCTCAATGAGCAGTTCTTC. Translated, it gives CASSSLIDRDDLNEQFF.

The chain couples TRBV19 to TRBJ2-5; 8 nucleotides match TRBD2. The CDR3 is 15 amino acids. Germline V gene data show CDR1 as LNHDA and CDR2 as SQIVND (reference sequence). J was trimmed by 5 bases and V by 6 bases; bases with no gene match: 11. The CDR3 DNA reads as TGTGCCAGTAGAGTCGGGTCAGCGGGAGCGGAGACCCAGTACTTC. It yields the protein CASRVGSAGAETQYF.

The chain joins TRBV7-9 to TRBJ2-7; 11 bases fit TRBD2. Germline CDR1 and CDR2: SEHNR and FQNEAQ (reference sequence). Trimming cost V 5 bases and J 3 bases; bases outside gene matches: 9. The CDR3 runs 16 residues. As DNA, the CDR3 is TGTGCCAGCAGCCCCGGGACTAGCGGAGGGAACTACGAGCAGTACTTC. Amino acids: CASSPGTSGGNYEQYF.

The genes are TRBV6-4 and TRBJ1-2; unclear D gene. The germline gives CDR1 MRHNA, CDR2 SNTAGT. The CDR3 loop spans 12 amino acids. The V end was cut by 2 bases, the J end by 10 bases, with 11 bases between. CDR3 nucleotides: TGTGCCAGCAGTGACGGCGGAGGTATCTACACCTTC. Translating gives CASSDGGGIYTF.

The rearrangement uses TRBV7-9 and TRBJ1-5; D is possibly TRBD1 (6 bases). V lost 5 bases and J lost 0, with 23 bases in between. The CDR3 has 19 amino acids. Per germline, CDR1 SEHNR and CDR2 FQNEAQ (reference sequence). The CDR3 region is CASSQTSRGALYSNQPQHF. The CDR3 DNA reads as TGTGCCAGCAGCCAGACCAGCCGGGGGGCCCTATATAGCAATCAGCCCCAGCATTTT.

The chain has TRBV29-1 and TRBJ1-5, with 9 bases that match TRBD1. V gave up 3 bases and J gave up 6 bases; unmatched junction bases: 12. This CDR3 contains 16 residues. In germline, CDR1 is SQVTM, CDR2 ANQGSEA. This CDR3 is CSVDSLRDRVSQPQHF. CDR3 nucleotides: TGCAGCGTTGATTCCCTAAGGGACAGGGTGTCTCAGCCCCAGCATTTT.

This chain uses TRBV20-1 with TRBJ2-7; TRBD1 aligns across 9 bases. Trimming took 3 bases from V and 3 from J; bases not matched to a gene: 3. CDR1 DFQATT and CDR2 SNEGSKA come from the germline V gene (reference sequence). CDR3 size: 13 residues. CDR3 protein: CSASWDRDYEQYF. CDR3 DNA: TGCAGTGCTAGCTGGGACAGGGACTACGAGCAGTACTTC.

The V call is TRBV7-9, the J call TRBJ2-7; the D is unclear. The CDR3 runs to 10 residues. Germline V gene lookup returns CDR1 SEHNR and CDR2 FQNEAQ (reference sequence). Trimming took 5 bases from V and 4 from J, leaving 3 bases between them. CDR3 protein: CASSIYEQYF. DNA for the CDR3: TGTGCCAGCAGCATTTACGAGCAGTACTTC.

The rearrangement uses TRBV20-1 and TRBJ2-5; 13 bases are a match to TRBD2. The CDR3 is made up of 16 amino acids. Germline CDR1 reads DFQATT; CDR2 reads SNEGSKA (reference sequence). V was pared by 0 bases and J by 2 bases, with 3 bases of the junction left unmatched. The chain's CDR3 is CSARELAGGTQETQYF. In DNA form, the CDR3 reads TGCAGTGCTAGAGAACTAGCGGGGGGGACGCAAGAGACCCAGTACTTC.

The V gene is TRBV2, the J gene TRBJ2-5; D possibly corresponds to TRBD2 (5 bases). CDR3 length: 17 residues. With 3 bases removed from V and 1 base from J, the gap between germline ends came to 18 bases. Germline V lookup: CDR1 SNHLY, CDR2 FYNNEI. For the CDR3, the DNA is TGTGCCAGCAGTGAGGTGGTACTCCGGGAAGGCCAAGAGACCCAGTACTTC. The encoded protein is CASSEVVLREGQETQYF.

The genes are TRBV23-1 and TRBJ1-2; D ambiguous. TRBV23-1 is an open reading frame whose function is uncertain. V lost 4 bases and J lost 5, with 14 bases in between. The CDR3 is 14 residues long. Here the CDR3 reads CASSPRLGFYGYTF. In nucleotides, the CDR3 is TGCGCCAGCAGTCCGAGGTTAGGTTTTTATGGCTACACCTTC.